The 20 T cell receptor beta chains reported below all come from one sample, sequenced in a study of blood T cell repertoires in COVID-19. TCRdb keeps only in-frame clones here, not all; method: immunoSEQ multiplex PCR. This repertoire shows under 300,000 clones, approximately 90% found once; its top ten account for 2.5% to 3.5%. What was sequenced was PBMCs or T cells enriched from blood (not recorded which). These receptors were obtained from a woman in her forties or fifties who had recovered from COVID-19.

DNA of the CDR3: TGTGCCAGCAACGGGAGGAGTGGCTACACCTTC. Translated: CASNGRSGYTF. The chain couples TRBV6-5 to TRBJ1-2; D call uncertain. Trimming pared 7 bases from V and 7 bases from J, leaving 10 bases between. The length of the CDR3 is 11 residues. Germline V gene lookup returns CDR1 MNHEY and CDR2 SVGAGI.

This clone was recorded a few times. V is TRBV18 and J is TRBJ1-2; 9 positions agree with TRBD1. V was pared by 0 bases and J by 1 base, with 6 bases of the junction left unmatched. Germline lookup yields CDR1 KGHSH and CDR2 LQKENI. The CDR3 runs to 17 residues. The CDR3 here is CASSPPIGQGYNYGYTF. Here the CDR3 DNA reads TGTGCCAGCTCACCACCGATCGGACAGGGGTATAACTATGGCTACACCTTC.

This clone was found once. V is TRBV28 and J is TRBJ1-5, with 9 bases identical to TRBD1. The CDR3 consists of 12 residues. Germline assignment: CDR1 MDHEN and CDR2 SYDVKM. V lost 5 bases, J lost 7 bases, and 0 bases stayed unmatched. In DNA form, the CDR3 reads TGTGCCAGCAGTACAGGGGGCCAGCCCCAGCATTTT. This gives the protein CASSTGGQPQHF.

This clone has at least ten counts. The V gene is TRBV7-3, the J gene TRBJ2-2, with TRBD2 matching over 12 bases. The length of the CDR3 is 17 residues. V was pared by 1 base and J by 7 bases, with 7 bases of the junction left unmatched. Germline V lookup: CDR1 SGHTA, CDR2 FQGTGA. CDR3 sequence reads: CASSLRLAGGPSGELFF. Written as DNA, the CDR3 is TGTGCCAGCAGCTTAAGGCTAGCGGGAGGGCCGAGCGGGGAGCTGTTTTTT.

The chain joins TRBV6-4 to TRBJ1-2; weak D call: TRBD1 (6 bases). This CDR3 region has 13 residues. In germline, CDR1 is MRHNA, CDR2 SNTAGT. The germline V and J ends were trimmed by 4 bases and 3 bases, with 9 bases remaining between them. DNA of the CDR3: TGTGCCAGCAGTGGGGGGCTGCACTATGGCTACACCTTC. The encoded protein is CASSGGLHYGYTF.

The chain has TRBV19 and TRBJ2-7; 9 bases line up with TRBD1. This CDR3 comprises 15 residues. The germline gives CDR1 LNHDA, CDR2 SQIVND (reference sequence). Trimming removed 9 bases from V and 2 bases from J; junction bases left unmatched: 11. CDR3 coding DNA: TGTGCCAGCAGAGGACAGGGGCGCTTTACCTACGAGCAGTACTTC. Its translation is CASRGQGRFTYEQYF.

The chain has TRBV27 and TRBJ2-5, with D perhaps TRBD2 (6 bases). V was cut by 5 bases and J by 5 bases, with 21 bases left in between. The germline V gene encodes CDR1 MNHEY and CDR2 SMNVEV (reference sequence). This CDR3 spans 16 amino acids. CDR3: CASSPGWGDEDETQYF. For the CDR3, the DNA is TGTGCCAGCAGTCCGGGGTGGGGGGATGAGGATGAGACCCAGTACTTC.

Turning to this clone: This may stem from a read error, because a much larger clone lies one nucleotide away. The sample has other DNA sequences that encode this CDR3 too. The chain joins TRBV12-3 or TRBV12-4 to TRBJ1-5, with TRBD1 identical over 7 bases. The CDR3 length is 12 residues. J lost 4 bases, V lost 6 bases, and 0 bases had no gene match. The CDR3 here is CASRTGNQPQHF. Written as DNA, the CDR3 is TGTGCCAGCAGGACAGGGAATCAGCCCCAGCATTTT.

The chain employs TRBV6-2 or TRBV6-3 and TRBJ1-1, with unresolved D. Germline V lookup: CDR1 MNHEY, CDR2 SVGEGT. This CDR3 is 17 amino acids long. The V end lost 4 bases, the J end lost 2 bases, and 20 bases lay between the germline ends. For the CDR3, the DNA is TGTGCCAGCAGTTGGAGTCTCAAGGCCCGACGAAACACTGAAGCTTTCTTT. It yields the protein CASSWSLKARRNTEAFF.

The CDR3 DNA follows: TGTGCCATCAGTGAGTCAGGTACAGGGGGGCTGAACACTGAAGCTTTCTTT. Translation: CAISESGTGGLNTEAFF. The V gene is TRBV10-3, the J gene TRBJ1-1, with 8 bases that match TRBD1. CDR3 size: 17 residues. Germline assignment: CDR1 ENHRY and CDR2 SYGVKD. V gave up 0 bases and J gave up 0 bases; unmatched junction bases: 6.

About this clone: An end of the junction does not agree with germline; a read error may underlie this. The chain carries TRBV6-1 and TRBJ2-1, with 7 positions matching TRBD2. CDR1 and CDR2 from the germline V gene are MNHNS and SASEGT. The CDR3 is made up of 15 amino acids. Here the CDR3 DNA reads TGTGCCAGCAGAGAAGCGGGGAGCTCCTACAATGAGCAGTTCTTC. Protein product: CASREAGSSYNEQFF.

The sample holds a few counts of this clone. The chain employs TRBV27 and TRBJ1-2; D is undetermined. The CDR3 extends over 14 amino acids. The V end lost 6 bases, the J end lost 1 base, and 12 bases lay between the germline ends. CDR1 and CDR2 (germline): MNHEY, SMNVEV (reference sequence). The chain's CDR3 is CASRPGDRNYGYTF. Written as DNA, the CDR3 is TGTGCCAGCAGACCCGGAGACCGTAACTATGGCTACACCTTC.

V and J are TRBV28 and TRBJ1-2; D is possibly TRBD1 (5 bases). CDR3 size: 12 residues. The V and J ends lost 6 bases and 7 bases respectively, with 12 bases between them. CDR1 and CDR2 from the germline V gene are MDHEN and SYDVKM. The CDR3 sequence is CASSDRQLGYTF. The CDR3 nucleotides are TGTGCCAGCAGCGACCGACAGCTTGGCTACACCTTC.

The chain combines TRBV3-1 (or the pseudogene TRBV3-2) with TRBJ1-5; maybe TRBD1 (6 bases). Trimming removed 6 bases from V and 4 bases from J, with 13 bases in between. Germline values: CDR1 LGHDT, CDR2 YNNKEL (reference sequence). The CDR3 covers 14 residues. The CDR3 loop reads CASSSWTENQPQHF. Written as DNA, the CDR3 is TGTGCCAGCAGTTCCTGGACAGAGAATCAGCCCCAGCATTTT.

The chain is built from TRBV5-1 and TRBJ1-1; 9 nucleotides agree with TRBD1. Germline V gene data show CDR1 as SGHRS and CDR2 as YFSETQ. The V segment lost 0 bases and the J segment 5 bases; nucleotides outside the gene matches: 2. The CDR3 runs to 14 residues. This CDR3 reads CASSLGTGVTEAFF. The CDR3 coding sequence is TGCGCCAGCAGCTTGGGGACAGGGGTTACTGAAGCTTTCTTT. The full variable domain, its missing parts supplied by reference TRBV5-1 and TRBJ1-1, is KAGVTQTPRYLIKTRGQQVTLSCSPISGHRSVSWYQQTPGQGLQFLFEYFSETQRNKGNFPGRFSGRQFSNSRSEMNVSTLELGDSALYLCASSLGTGVTEAFFGQGTRLTVV.

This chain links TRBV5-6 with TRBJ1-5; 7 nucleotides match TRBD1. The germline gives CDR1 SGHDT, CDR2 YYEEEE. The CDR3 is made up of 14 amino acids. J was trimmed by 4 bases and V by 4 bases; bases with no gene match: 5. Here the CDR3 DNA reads TGTGCCAGCAGCGCGGTCAGGGGGAATCAGCCCCAGCATTTT. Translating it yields CASSAVRGNQPQHF. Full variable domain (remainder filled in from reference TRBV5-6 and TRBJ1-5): DAGVTQSPTHLIKTRGQQVTLRCSPKSGHDTVSWYQQALGQGPQFIFQYYEEEERQRGNFPDRFSGHQFPNYSSELNVNALLLGDSALYLCASSAVRGNQPQHFGDGTRLSIL.

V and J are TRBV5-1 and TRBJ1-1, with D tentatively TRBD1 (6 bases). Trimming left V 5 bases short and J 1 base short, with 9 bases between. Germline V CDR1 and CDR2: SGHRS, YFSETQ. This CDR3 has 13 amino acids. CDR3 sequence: CASSAQGNTEAFF. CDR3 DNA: TGCGCCAGCAGTGCACAGGGGAACACTGAAGCTTTCTTT. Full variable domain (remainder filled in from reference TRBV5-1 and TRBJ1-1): KAGVTQTPRYLIKTRGQQVTLSCSPISGHRSVSWYQQTPGQGLQFLFEYFSETQRNKGNFPGRFSGRQFSNSRSEMNVSTLELGDSALYLCASSAQGNTEAFFGQGTRLTVV.

This CDR3 reads CASSLSHVGLRSGYTF. The CDR3, as DNA: TGTGCCAGCAGCTTATCCCATGTGGGGCTTCGTAGTGGCTACACCTTC. The genes are TRBV7-9 and TRBJ1-2, with D maybe TRBD1 (5 bases). This CDR3 spans 16 amino acids. CDR1 and CDR2 from the germline V gene are SEHNR and FQNEAQ (reference sequence). With 2 bases removed from V and 7 bases from J, the gap between germline ends came to 20 bases.

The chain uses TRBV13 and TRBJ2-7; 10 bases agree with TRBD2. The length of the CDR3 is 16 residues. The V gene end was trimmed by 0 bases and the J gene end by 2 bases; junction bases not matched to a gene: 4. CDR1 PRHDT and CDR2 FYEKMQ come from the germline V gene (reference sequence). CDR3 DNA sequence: TGTGCCAGCAGCTTAGGCCGAGCGGGAGGGGCCTACGAGCAGTACTTC. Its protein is CASSLGRAGGAYEQYF.

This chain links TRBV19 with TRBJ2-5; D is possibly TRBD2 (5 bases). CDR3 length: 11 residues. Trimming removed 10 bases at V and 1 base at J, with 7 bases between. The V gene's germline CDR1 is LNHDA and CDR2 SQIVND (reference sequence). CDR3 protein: CATLAQETQYF. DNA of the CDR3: TGTGCCACTCTAGCCCAAGAGACCCAGTACTTC.